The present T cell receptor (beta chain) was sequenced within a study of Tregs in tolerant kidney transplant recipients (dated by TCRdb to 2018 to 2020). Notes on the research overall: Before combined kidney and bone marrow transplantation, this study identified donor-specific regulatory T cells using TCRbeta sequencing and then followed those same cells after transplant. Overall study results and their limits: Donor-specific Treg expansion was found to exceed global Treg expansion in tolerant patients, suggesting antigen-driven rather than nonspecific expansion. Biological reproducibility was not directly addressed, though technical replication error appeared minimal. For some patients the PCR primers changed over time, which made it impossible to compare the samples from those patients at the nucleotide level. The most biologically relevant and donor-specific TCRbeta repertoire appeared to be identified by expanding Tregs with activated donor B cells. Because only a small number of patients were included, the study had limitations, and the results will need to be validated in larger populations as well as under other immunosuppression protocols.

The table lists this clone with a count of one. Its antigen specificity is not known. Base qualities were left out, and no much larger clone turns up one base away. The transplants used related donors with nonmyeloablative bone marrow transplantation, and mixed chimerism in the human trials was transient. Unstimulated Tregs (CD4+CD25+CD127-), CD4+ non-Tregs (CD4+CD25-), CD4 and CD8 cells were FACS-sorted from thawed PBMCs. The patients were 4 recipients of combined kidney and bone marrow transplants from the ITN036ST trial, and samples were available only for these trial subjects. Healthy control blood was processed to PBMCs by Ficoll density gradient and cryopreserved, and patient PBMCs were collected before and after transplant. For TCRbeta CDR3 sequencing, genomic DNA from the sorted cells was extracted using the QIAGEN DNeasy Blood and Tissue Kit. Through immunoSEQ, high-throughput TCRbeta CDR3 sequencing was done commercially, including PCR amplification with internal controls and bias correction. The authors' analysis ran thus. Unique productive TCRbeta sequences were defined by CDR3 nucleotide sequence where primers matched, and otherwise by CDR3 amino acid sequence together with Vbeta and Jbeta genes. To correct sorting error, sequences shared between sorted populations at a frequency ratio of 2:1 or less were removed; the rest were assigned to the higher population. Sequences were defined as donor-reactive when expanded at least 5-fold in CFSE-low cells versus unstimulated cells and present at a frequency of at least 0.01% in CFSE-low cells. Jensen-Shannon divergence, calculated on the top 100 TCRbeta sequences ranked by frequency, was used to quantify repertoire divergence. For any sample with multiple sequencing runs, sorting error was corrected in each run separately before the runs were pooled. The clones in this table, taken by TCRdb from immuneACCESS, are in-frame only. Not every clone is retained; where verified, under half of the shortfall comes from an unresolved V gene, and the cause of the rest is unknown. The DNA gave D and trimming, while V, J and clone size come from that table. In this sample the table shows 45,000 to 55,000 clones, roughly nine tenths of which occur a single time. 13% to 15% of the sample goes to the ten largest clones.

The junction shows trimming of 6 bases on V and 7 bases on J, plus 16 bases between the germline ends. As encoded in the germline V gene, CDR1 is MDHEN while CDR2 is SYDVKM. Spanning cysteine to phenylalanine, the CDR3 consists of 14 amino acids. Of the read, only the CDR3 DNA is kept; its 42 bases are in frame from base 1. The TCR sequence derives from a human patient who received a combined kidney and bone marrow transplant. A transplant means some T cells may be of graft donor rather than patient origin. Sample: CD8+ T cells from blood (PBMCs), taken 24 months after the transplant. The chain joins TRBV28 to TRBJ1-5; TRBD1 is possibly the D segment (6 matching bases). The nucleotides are TGTGCCAGCAGGAGACTCGCGGGGGCGCAGCCCCAGCATTTT. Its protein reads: CASRRLAGAQPQHF.